There are a few counts of the clone carrying this T cell receptor beta chain. This CDR3 comprises 15 residues. Germline lookup yields CDR1 MGHRA and CDR2 YSYEKL. V lost 4 bases and J 0 bases, leaving 13 bases between the germline ends. This sample was included in a study of early T cells in non-severe SARS-CoV-2 infection. cDNA molecules, individually, were tagged with unique molecular identifiers. TCRdb used MiXCR to reprocess the 5' RACE reads, holding one entry per CDR3 protein. Of about 64,000 distinct CDR3 sequences in the sample, 20% were seen once. The sequence derives from an adult who was a healthcare worker with PCR-confirmed SARS-CoV-2 infection or an uninfected control (not recorded which). The sample was whole blood, taken at baseline. This chain joins TRBV4-1 and TRBJ2-7; tentative D call: TRBD2 (5 bases). The CDR3 region is CASSRSGILSYEQYF. In DNA form, the CDR3 reads TGCGCCAGCAGCCGCTCCGGGATTCTCTCCTACGAGCAGTACTTC.